The text below deals with one T cell receptor (beta chain). Its antigen remains unidentified. The sample is drawn from a study of Graves' ophthalmopathy and Graves' hyperthyroidism. Points from the study as a whole: Distinction of ophthalmopathy from stable hyperthyroidism by a 13-signature model reached approximately 88% sensitivity and roughly 78% specificity. Its predictions of ophthalmopathy progression gave the model almost 71% sensitivity and 72.22% specificity. Clonotypes were expanded in thyroid at above 0.001 frequency, and most also appeared in blood.

The V gene's germline CDR1 is MRHNA and CDR2 SNTAGT. This CDR3 spans 13 amino acids. V was clipped by 3 bases and J by 3 bases, with 6 bases between them. Scientists amplified the TCR beta CDR3 regions from RNA transcripts. The first-round RT-PCR employed HTBI primers together with the Qiagen OneStep RT-PCR kit. A multiplex PCR was then performed as the second round. TCRdb re-derived calls from the multiplex PCR reads in MiXCR, one entry per CDR3 protein. Of roughly 420,000 distinct CDR3 sequences listed, 20% to 25% are singletons. No donor had other autoimmune disease, uncontrolled infection, pregnancy or lactation.

V gene TRBV6-4 combines with J gene TRBJ1-5; no reliable D call. The sample was peripheral blood. The TCR was taken from a woman aged 18-29 years with stable Graves' hyperthyroidism. The CDR3 sequence is CASSEDYNQPQHF. In nucleotides, the CDR3 is TGTGCCAGCAGTGAGGACTACAATCAGCCCCAGCATTTT.